A single sample gave rise to the 18 T cell receptor beta chains below, sequenced in a study of blood T cell repertoires in COVID-19. Repertoires were generated with immunoSEQ multiplex PCR, while TCRdb's copy carries only in-frame clones and drops some. Found here are hundreds of thousands of clones, around 92% of them singletons; the top ten hold approximately 3%. Sequenced: peripheral blood. All receptors derive from a woman in her 30s with COVID-19, enrolled during active disease.

The V and J genes are TRBV20-1 and TRBJ2-2; TRBD2 matches 11 bases. CDR1 and CDR2 (germline): DFQATT, SNEGSKA (reference sequence). The CDR3 sequence is 17 residues long. Germline trimming cut 3 bases from V and 1 base from J; bases unmatched to any gene: 7. CDR3 loop: CSASGLAGGKNTGELFF. CDR3 nucleotide sequence: TGCAGTGCTAGTGGGCTAGCGGGGGGAAAGAACACCGGGGAGCTGTTTTTT.

This clone was counted a single time. The chain uses TRBV20-1 and TRBJ2-3; D possibly corresponds to TRBD1 (5 bases). Trimming removed 8 bases at V and 5 bases at J, with 11 bases between. The germline V gene has CDR1 DFQATT and CDR2 SNEGSKA (reference sequence). The CDR3 consists of 11 residues. Here the CDR3 DNA reads TGCAGTTCTGCTAGGGGAGATACGCAGTATTTT. It encodes CSSARGDTQYF.

The chain recombines TRBV6-2 or TRBV6-3 with TRBJ2-3, with TRBD2 matching 7 bases. CDR1 is MNHEY and CDR2 is SVGEGT in the germline V gene. The V gene end was trimmed by 2 bases and the J gene end by 5 bases; junction bases not matched to a gene: 22. The CDR3 extends over 20 amino acids. The CDR3 loop is CASSYEWGTGHDTGGDTQYF. The CDR3 DNA follows: TGTGCCAGCAGTTACGAGTGGGGCACGGGGCACGATACGGGAGGAGATACGCAGTATTTT.

V and J are TRBV29-1 and TRBJ2-2, with D tentatively TRBD1 (5 bases). The V gene lost 4 bases and the J gene lost 5 bases, with 17 bases spanning the gap. Germline CDR1 reads SQVTM; CDR2 reads ANQGSEA. The CDR3 extends over 15 amino acids. The chain's CDR3 is CSVVGATPSTGELFF. The CDR3 bases are TGCAGCGTTGTTGGGGCCACCCCGTCGACCGGGGAGCTGTTTTTT.

This chain links TRBV7-9 with TRBJ2-1, with 9 bases identical to TRBD2. J lost 6 bases, V lost 5 bases, and 17 bases had no gene match. Germline V gives CDR1 SEHNR, CDR2 FQNEAQ (reference sequence). The CDR3 totals 18 residues. CDR3 sequence (DNA): TGTGCCAGCAGCATTTCAATTTGGGTGCGGGAGGGAGGCAATGAGCAGTTCTTC. Translated, it gives CASSISIWVREGGNEQFF. Combining the CDR3 with reference TRBV7-9 and TRBJ2-1 gives the whole variable domain DTGVSQNPRHKITKRGQNVTFRCDPISEHNRLYWYRQTLGQGPEFLTYFQNEAQLEKSRLLSDRFSAERPKGSFSTLEIQRTEQGDSAMYLCASSISIWVREGGNEQFFGPGTRLTVL.

This clone has only one observation. The genes are TRBV11-2 and TRBJ2-5, with a possible D match to TRBD2 (5 bases). This CDR3 has 15 residues. Trimming took off 0 bases at V and 4 bases at J, with 12 bases between the two ends. The germline V gene encodes CDR1 SGHAT and CDR2 FQNNGV. The CDR3 spells CASSLEVAGLETQYF. CDR3 DNA: TGTGCCAGCAGCTTAGAGGTGGCGGGTTTAGAGACCCAGTACTTC. The full variable domain, rest sourced from reference TRBV11-2 and TRBJ2-5, is EAGVAQSPRYKIIEKRQSVAFWCNPISGHATLYWYQQILGQGPKLLIQFQNNGVVDDSQLPKDRFSAERLKGVDSTLKIQPAKLEDSAVYLCASSLEVAGLETQYFGPGTRLLVL.

A single count supports this clone. CDR3 residues: CATSQGYTGELFF. The CDR3 DNA follows: TGTGCCACCAGTCAGGGATACACCGGGGAGCTGTTTTTT. The V gene is TRBV24-1, the J gene TRBJ2-2; D possibly corresponds to TRBD1 (5 bases). The CDR3 has 13 residues. Germline V gene sequence: CDR1 KGHDR, CDR2 SFDVKD. Trimming stripped 6 bases from V and 3 bases from J, with 7 bases between.

The rearrangement links TRBV5-5 to TRBJ2-7; 7 bases are shared with TRBD2. V was clipped by 4 bases and J by 1 base; unmatched bases: 2. Germline V gives CDR1 SGHKS, CDR2 YYEKEE (reference sequence). The CDR3 has 13 residues. The CDR3 sequence is CASSRGESYEQYF. CDR3 nucleotides: TGTGCCAGCAGCCGGGGGGAGTCCTACGAGCAGTACTTC.

This clone was counted a single time. The chain recombines TRBV11-2 with TRBJ2-5; D not resolved. Trimming pared 5 bases from V and 5 bases from J, leaving 9 bases between. The CDR3 is 12 residues long. The germline CDR1 and CDR2 sequences are SGHAT and FQNNGV. The CDR3 DNA sequence: TGTGCCAGCAGCCCCCGGTGGGAGACCCAGTACTTC. It translates to CASSPRWETQYF.

This chain connects TRBV15 to TRBJ2-7; D remains ambiguous. Trimming took 1 base from V and 0 from J, leaving 10 bases between them. The CDR3 is 15 residues long. The germline V gene encodes CDR1 LNHNV and CDR2 YYDKDF (reference sequence). This chain's CDR3 is CATSRGALSSYEQYF. The CDR3 DNA reads TGTGCCACCAGCAGAGGTGCTCTAAGCTCCTACGAGCAGTACTTC.

This chain's CDR3 is CASSARTGIADTQYF. DNA for the CDR3: TGTGCCAGCAGCGCCCGGACAGGGATCGCAGATACGCAGTATTTT. The V and J genes are TRBV11-3 and TRBJ2-3, with 8 nucleotides matching TRBD1. The junction had 8 bases not matched to a gene; V was cut back by 5 bases and J by 4 bases. The CDR3 covers 15 residues. Germline V gene data show CDR1 as SGHNT and CDR2 as YENEEA.

The rearrangement joins TRBV15 to TRBJ1-1; D gene ambiguous. CDR1 LNHNV and CDR2 YYDKDF come from the germline V gene (reference sequence). Trimming pared 2 bases from V and 5 bases from J, leaving 9 bases between. This CDR3 has 13 amino acids. This chain's CDR3 is CATSRQRSTEAFF. As DNA, the CDR3 is TGTGCCACCAGCAGACAGAGGAGTACTGAAGCTTTCTTT.

The V gene is TRBV30, the J gene TRBJ1-1; D unresolved. CDR1 is GTSNPN and CDR2 is SVGIG in the germline V gene (reference sequence). V lost 4 bases and J 1 base, leaving 7 bases between the germline ends. The CDR3 runs 12 residues. The CDR3 nucleotides are TGTGCCTGGATCCCCCAGAACACTGAAGCTTTCTTT. Translation: CAWIPQNTEAFF. Using reference TRBV30 and TRBJ1-1 for the parts outside the CDR3, the full variable domain is SQTIHQWPATLVQPVGSPLSLECTVEGTSNPNLYWYRQAAGRGLQLLFYSVGIGQISSEVPQNLSASRPQDRQFILSSKKLLLSDSGFYLCAWIPQNTEAFFGQGTRLTVV.

V is TRBV19 and J is TRBJ1-1; 8 bases line up with TRBD1. With 9 bases clipped from V and 3 bases from J, the junction kept 6 bases outside the gene matches. CDR3 length equals 13 residues. Germline CDR1 reads LNHDA; CDR2 reads SQIVND (reference sequence). CDR3 loop: CASRQGWHTEAFF. The CDR3 DNA sequence: TGTGCCAGCCGACAGGGGTGGCACACTGAAGCTTTCTTT.

The chain uses TRBV28 and TRBJ2-7, with D possibly being TRBD2 (5 bases). Between the trimmed V and J ends, which lost 6 bases and 3 bases, there was a span of 12 bases. There are 13 residues in the CDR3. Germline lookup yields CDR1 MDHEN and CDR2 SYDVKM. CDR3: CASRYGVGYEQYF. CDR3 bases: TGTGCCAGCAGGTACGGGGTGGGCTACGAGCAGTACTTC.

V usage is TRBV5-1 and J usage is TRBJ2-5, with D hard to call. V shed 3 bases and J shed 3 bases, with 18 bases lying between them. Germline loops: CDR1 SGHRS, CDR2 YFSETQ. This CDR3 comprises 16 residues. The CDR3 region has the DNA TGCGCCAGCAGCTCCGAACCCTCCCAGAACGAAGAGACCCAGTACTTC. This encodes CASSSEPSQNEETQYF.

The chain carries TRBV29-1 and TRBJ1-1; 12 positions match TRBD1. The junction had 14 bases not matched to a gene; V was cut back by 7 bases and J by 8 bases. The CDR3 covers 15 residues. CDR1 is SQVTM, CDR2 ANQGSEA, per germline. CDR3 coding DNA: TGCAGCGCCGGGGACAGGGGGCGAGTGGCAGCGGAAGCTTTCTTT. Its protein product is CSAGDRGRVAAEAFF.

J is TRBJ1-4 and V is TRBV5-5, with 9 positions matching TRBD1. The CDR3 consists of 14 residues. Germline V gene data show CDR1 as SGHKS and CDR2 as YYEKEE (reference sequence). With 4 bases clipped from V and 4 bases from J, the junction kept 2 bases outside the gene matches. The DNA of the CDR3 is TGTGCCAGCAGCGTGGACAGGGGTAATGAAAAACTGTTTTTT. The encoded protein is CASSVDRGNEKLFF.